These 27 T cell receptor beta chains originate from one sample sequenced in a study of cytomegalovirus exposure and HLA in healthy donors. The PCR was carried out with 60 Vbeta primers and 13 Jbeta primers. TCRdb's copy holds only in-frame clones and misses some; the assay was immunoSEQ multiplex PCR. The sample yields about 150,000 clones, approximately 68% seen once. The specimen sequenced was PBMCs. These receptors originate from a man aged 55 to 70 in good health and CMV-seronegative.

The chain combines TRBV10-3 with TRBJ2-7, with TRBD1 matching 9 bases. This CDR3 is built from 15 residues. Germline V CDR1 and CDR2: ENHRY, SYGVKD. After removal of 6 bases from V and 6 bases from J, the junction contained 12 bases not matched to a gene. The CDR3 DNA follows: TGTGCCATCAGAACACTGACAGGGGGTAGCGGCGAGCAGTACTTC. It specifies CAIRTLTGGSGEQYF.

In this sample, this clone turned up a few times. J is TRBJ1-5 and V is TRBV5-1; no definite D call. Germline CDR1 SGHRS, CDR2 YFSETQ. The CDR3 loop spans 13 amino acids. The V end lost 7 bases, the J end lost 5 bases, and 13 bases lay between the germline ends. The CDR3 sequence is CASADEPYQPQHF. CDR3 bases: TGCGCCAGCGCGGATGAACCTTATCAGCCCCAGCATTTT.

The gene calls are TRBV19 and TRBJ2-1; TRBD2 matches at 14 bases. The CDR3 consists of 19 residues. Germline CDR1 LNHDA, CDR2 SQIVND (reference sequence). The V and J ends lost 3 bases and 0 bases, in that order; junction bases with no gene match: 7. The CDR3 sequence: CASSIRLAGGVRSYNEQFF. CDR3 coding DNA: TGTGCCAGTAGTATCCGACTAGCGGGAGGGGTCCGCTCCTACAATGAGCAGTTCTTC.

The chain is built from TRBV11-2 and TRBJ1-6; TRBD1 is a possible D gene (5 bases). The CDR3 is 16 residues long. The germline V gene has CDR1 SGHAT and CDR2 FQNNGV. The germline V and J ends were trimmed by 8 bases and 2 bases, with 16 bases remaining between them. The CDR3 sequence is CASAIGGGAYNSPLHF. The CDR3 DNA follows: TGTGCCAGCGCGATAGGTGGAGGGGCCTATAATTCACCCCTCCACTTT.

The chain is built from TRBV28 and TRBJ1-1; D is unclear. The V and J ends lost 8 bases and 3 bases respectively, with 13 bases between them. Germline assignment: CDR1 MDHEN and CDR2 SYDVKM. The CDR3 is 13 residues long. DNA for the CDR3: TGTGCCAGCCGAGGACGGAGGGACACTGAAGCTTTCTTT. Protein: CASRGRRDTEAFF.

The V and J genes are TRBV7-3 and TRBJ2-1; 7 bases line up with TRBD2. The CDR3 runs 16 residues. The germline V gene has CDR1 SGHTA and CDR2 FQGTGA. Trimming took 1 base from V and 1 from J; bases not matched to a gene: 4. The CDR3 bases are TGTGCCAGCAGCTTAAATCGGGAGGAGTCCTACAATGAGCAGTTCTTC. Protein: CASSLNREESYNEQFF.

The chain joins TRBV19 to TRBJ1-6; D remains ambiguous. V was clipped by 2 bases and J by 8 bases, with 10 bases between them. The CDR3 extends over 14 amino acids. The germline V gene has CDR1 LNHDA and CDR2 SQIVND (reference sequence). The CDR3, as DNA: TGTGCCAGTAGTATACAGGTGCTGGATTCACCCCTCCACTTT. Translation: CASSIQVLDSPLHF.

This chain uses TRBV28 with TRBJ1-2, with 8 bases that match TRBD1. Germline values: CDR1 MDHEN, CDR2 SYDVKM. V shed 8 bases, J shed 4 bases, and the junction held 12 bases outside the gene matches. The CDR3 totals 15 residues. The DNA of the CDR3 is TGTGCCAGCTTCCTTCCGGACAGGGCACCCTATGGCTACACCTTC. Translated, it gives CASFLPDRAPYGYTF.

The V and J genes are TRBV29-1 and TRBJ1-1; D unresolved. Trimming took 6 bases from V and 3 from J, leaving 20 bases between them. CDR3 length equals 15 residues. Germline loops: CDR1 SQVTM, CDR2 ANQGSEA. The CDR3 sequence: CSVAPLTRWDTEAFF. Here the CDR3 DNA reads TGCAGCGTCGCCCCTTTGACAAGGTGGGACACTGAAGCTTTCTTT. The variable domain in full, completed from reference TRBV29-1 and TRBJ1-1, reads SAVISQKPSRDICQRGTSLTIQCQVDSQVTMMFWYRQQPGQSLTLIATANQGSEATYESGFVIDKFPISRPNLTFSTLTVSNMSPEDSSIYLCSVAPLTRWDTEAFFGQGTRLTVV.

The rearrangement links TRBV28 to TRBJ1-5, with 8 bases matching TRBD1. J was trimmed by 8 bases and V by 5 bases; bases with no gene match: 8. The CDR3 length is 14 residues. Per the germline V gene, CDR1 is MDHEN and CDR2 is SYDVKM. As DNA, the CDR3 is TGTGCCAGCAGTCCTACAGACAGGGGAAAGCCCCAGCATTTT. Protein: CASSPTDRGKPQHF.

The chain is built from TRBV2 and TRBJ1-2; D not certain. The length of the CDR3 is 13 residues. Germline-derived CDR1 and CDR2 are SNHLY and FYNNEI. Trimming pared 5 bases from V and 5 bases from J, leaving 12 bases between. For the CDR3, the DNA is TGTGCCAGCAGTAAAAATCAGGATTATGGCTACACCTTC. Amino acids: CASSKNQDYGYTF.

The sample holds a few counts of this clone. This chain links TRBV7-2 with TRBJ2-1; D might be TRBD1 (6 bases). CDR1 is SGHTA and CDR2 is FQGNSA in the germline V gene. The CDR3 contains 14 residues. Trimming took off 4 bases at V and 9 bases at J, with 16 bases between the two ends. The CDR3 here is CASSSPPRTAEQFF. In DNA, the CDR3 is TGTGCCAGCAGCTCACCCCCTCGGACAGCTGAGCAGTTCTTC.

The count of this clone is one. The rearrangement links TRBV19 to TRBJ1-1; TRBD1 is a possible D gene (5 bases). The CDR3 length is 13 residues. The V gene lost 5 bases and the J gene lost 11 bases, with 18 bases spanning the gap. Germline CDR1 reads LNHDA; CDR2 reads SQIVND (reference sequence). The CDR3 here is CASSSEGVSRAFF. As DNA, the CDR3 is TGTGCCAGTAGTTCCGAAGGGGTCTCACGGGCTTTCTTT.

V gene TRBV14 combines with J gene TRBJ1-1; D not resolved. Trimming removed 0 bases at V and 6 bases at J, with 14 bases between. Germline V CDR1 and CDR2: SGHDN, FVKESK. The CDR3 has 15 residues. CDR3 loop: CASSQDRSGVAEAFF. The CDR3 DNA is TGTGCCAGCAGCCAAGATCGGAGTGGTGTCGCTGAAGCTTTCTTT.

This chain links TRBV5-4 with TRBJ2-1; 10 bases are a match to TRBD2. Germline CDR1 reads SGHNT; CDR2 reads YYREEE (reference sequence). The V gene end was trimmed by 4 bases and the J gene end by 4 bases; junction bases not matched to a gene: 5. This CDR3 region has 15 residues. DNA for the CDR3: TGTGCCAGCAGCCCGGGGACTAGCGAGTACAATGAGCAGTTCTTC. This gives the protein CASSPGTSEYNEQFF.

The chain has TRBV27 and TRBJ2-7; 11 bases line up with TRBD2. This CDR3 contains 15 residues. Germline V gene sequence: CDR1 MNHEY, CDR2 SMNVEV (reference sequence). J gave up 3 bases and V 6 bases, and 7 bases lay outside the gene matches. CDR3 nucleotide sequence: TGTGCCAGCAGCCAAACTAGCGGGAGTATCTACGAGCAGTACTTC. As protein: CASSQTSGSIYEQYF.

This chain joins TRBV28 and TRBJ1-1, with a weak D call TRBD1 (5 bases). Germline lookup yields CDR1 MDHEN and CDR2 SYDVKM. This CDR3 region has 12 residues. V was trimmed by 5 bases and J by 7 bases, leaving 11 bases between them. This chain's CDR3 is CASSPGHGEAFF. The CDR3 nucleotides are TGTGCCAGCAGTCCCGGACATGGTGAAGCTTTCTTT.

The gene calls are TRBV30 and TRBJ1-5, with 11 bases fitting TRBD1. Germline V lookup: CDR1 GTSNPN, CDR2 SVGIG (reference sequence). The CDR3 length is 15 residues. With 5 bases clipped from V and 6 bases from J, the junction kept 9 bases outside the gene matches. The CDR3 nucleotides read TGTGCCTGGGCCAGGGACAGGGGGATGGGTCAGCCCCAGCATTTT. As protein: CAWARDRGMGQPQHF.

The CDR3 bases are TGCAGCGTTGCGTCCAGGGGGTTCTACGAGCAGTACTTC. This sequence encodes CSVASRGFYEQYF. The rearrangement uses TRBV29-1 and TRBJ2-7; 7 nucleotides line up with TRBD1. This CDR3 is built from 13 residues. The V gene end was trimmed by 4 bases and the J gene end by 3 bases; junction bases not matched to a gene: 6. Germline CDR1 reads SQVTM; CDR2 reads ANQGSEA.

J is TRBJ2-3 and V is TRBV9; the D gene is possibly TRBD2 (6 bases). Trimming removed 0 bases from V and 3 bases from J, with 14 bases in between. The germline V gene encodes CDR1 SGDLS and CDR2 YYNGEE. This CDR3 contains 16 residues. The DNA of the CDR3 is TGTGCCAGCAGCGTAGCTCTAGCGACACGAACAGATACGCAGTATTTT. Protein product: CASSVALATRTDTQYF.

This chain's CDR3 is CASVPDMGNTGELFF. The CDR3 nucleotides are TGTGCCAGCGTTCCTGACATGGGGAACACCGGGGAGCTGTTTTTT. The chain employs TRBV28 and TRBJ2-2; D gene ambiguous. V dropped 8 bases and J dropped 1 base, with 14 bases sitting between them. The V gene's germline CDR1 is MDHEN and CDR2 SYDVKM. The CDR3 spans 15 residues. Using reference TRBV28 and TRBJ2-2 for the parts outside the CDR3, the full variable domain is DVKVTQSSRYLVKRTGEKVFLECVQDMDHENMFWYRQDPGLGLRLIYFSYDVKMKEKGDIPEGYSVSREKKERFSLILESASTNQTSMYLCASVPDMGNTGELFFGEGSRLTVL.

This clone was counted a few times. The rearrangement joins TRBV4-3 to TRBJ1-1; 9 nucleotides align to TRBD1. CDR1 and CDR2 (germline): LGHNA, YSLEER. The CDR3 has 11 amino acids. J lost 12 bases, V lost 6 bases, and 5 bases had no gene match. CDR3 in amino acids: CASSRDRVTFF. DNA for the CDR3: TGCGCCAGCAGTCGGGACAGGGTTACTTTCTTT.

The chain carries TRBV7-2 and TRBJ2-7, with 10 bases matching TRBD2. From germline, CDR1 is SGHTA and CDR2 FQGNSA. The CDR3 loop spans 15 amino acids. Unmatched junction bases numbered 6, after V lost 1 base and J lost 6 bases. Here the CDR3 DNA reads TGTGCCAGCAGCTTAGGAGCGGGAGGGCGCGGCGAGCAGTACTTC. Protein: CASSLGAGGRGEQYF.

The gene calls are TRBV28 and TRBJ1-5; D is unresolved. The CDR3 is 12 residues long. Looked up from germline, CDR1 is MDHEN and CDR2 is SYDVKM. Trimming removed 7 bases from V and 6 bases from J, with 10 bases in between. CDR3 bases: TGTGCCAGCAACCTGAGCCCTCAGCCCCAGCATTTT. It specifies CASNLSPQPQHF.

This clone was observed a few times. The chain recombines TRBV19 with TRBJ1-5, with 12 nucleotides matching TRBD1. The CDR3 runs 16 residues. Germline CDR1 LNHDA, CDR2 SQIVND (reference sequence). V lost 5 bases and J lost 7; bases outside the gene matches: 9. CDR3 loop: CASSARDRGLGQPQHF. DNA for the CDR3: TGTGCCAGTAGTGCCCGGGACAGGGGGCTCGGACAGCCCCAGCATTTT.

The CDR3 protein is CASSDPGAFLSGNTIYF. CDR3 nucleotide sequence: TGTGCCAGCAGTGATCCGGGAGCCTTTTTGTCCGGAAACACCATATATTTT. The rearrangement links TRBV25-1 to TRBJ1-3; no definite D call. Per the germline V gene, CDR1 is MGHDK and CDR2 is SYGVNS. V gave up 3 bases and J gave up 4 bases, with 19 bases separating them. The CDR3 has 17 amino acids.

This chain joins TRBV5-1 and TRBJ2-1, with D maybe TRBD2 (6 bases). Trimming cost V 0 bases and J 8 bases, with 12 bases left between them. Germline V gene lookup returns CDR1 SGHRS and CDR2 YFSETQ. This CDR3 contains 14 residues. CDR3 bases: TGCGCCAGCAGCTTGGGCGGCGGGAACGATGAGCAGTTCTTC. Encoded protein: CASSLGGGNDEQFF. Combining the CDR3 with reference TRBV5-1 and TRBJ2-1 gives the whole variable domain KAGVTQTPRYLIKTRGQQVTLSCSPISGHRSVSWYQQTPGQGLQFLFEYFSETQRNKGNFPGRFSGRQFSNSRSEMNVSTLELGDSALYLCASSLGGGNDEQFFGPGTRLTVL.